The sequence of this T cell receptor beta chain was determined in a study of T cells in Graves' hyperthyroidism and ophthalmopathy. Points from the study as a whole: From stable hyperthyroidism, ophthalmopathy was separated by a 13 V-J model.

This clonotype has at least ten counts. What it binds is unknown. Clinical symptoms, serum thyroxine and TRAb, thyroid ultrasound and orbital computed tomography together formed the diagnostic basis. Cells are PBMCs isolated from about 10 ml of fresh blood. J gave up 2 bases and V 3 bases, and 1 base lay outside the gene matches. From germline, CDR1 is LGHDT and CDR2 YNNKEL (reference sequence). The CDR3 runs 15 residues. RNA transcripts yielded amplified TCR beta CDR3 regions. TCR CDR3 underwent first-round RT-PCR with the HTBI primer set. One entry per CDR3 protein results from TCRdb running MiXCR on the multiplex PCR reads. There are around 300,000 distinct CDR3 sequences in the sample; around 15% occur only once, and around 30% lies in the top ten.

V is TRBV3-1 and J is TRBJ2-7; TRBD2 agrees at 13 bases. Source material: blood. This clonotype was obtained from a woman aged 45-59 years with Graves' hyperthyroidism that later progressed to Graves' ophthalmopathy. Here the CDR3 DNA reads TGTGCCAGCAGCCATGGGACTAGCGGGACCTACGAGCAGTACTTC. As protein: CASSHGTSGTYEQYF.